The 9 T cell receptor beta chains below come from one sample, sequenced in a study of cytomegalovirus exposure and HLA in healthy donors. Use of 60 Vbeta and 13 Jbeta primers characterized the PCR. Sequencing was performed with immunoSEQ multiplex PCR; in TCRdb, only in-frame clones are kept and a portion is missing. The table has fewer than 200,000 clones, 80% to 85% seen once. The sequencing sample was made of PBMCs. The receptors shown here come from a woman between 18 and 30 years old in good health and CMV-seronegative.

The chain is built from TRBV29-1 and TRBJ2-5; D gene unclear. The CDR3 consists of 12 residues. Between the trimmed V and J ends, which lost 4 bases and 5 bases, there was a span of 11 bases. The V gene's germline CDR1 is SQVTM and CDR2 ANQGSEA. Written as DNA, the CDR3 is TGCAGCGTTGTCGCCCCTCGGGAGACCCAGTACTTC. Its translation: CSVVAPRETQYF.

This clone appeared a few times. V is TRBV4-3 and J is TRBJ2-2, with 7 bases matching TRBD1. V lost 0 bases, J lost 1 base, and 2 bases stayed unmatched. The CDR3 extends over 16 amino acids. The V gene's germline CDR1 is LGHNA and CDR2 YSLEER. Written as DNA, the CDR3 is TGCGCCAGCAGCCAAGAGGGACAGCTGAACACCGGGGAGCTGTTTTTT. This sequence encodes CASSQEGQLNTGELFF.

This rearrangement joins TRBV4-2 to TRBJ2-1, with 9 bases lining up with TRBD2. Germline values: CDR1 LGHNA, CDR2 YNFKEQ. This CDR3 comprises 18 residues. The junction had 11 bases not matched to a gene; V was cut back by 1 base and J by 4 bases. As DNA, the CDR3 is TGTGCCAGCAGCCAAGGACTAGCCTGGCGGGAGGGGTACAATGAGCAGTTCTTC. It yields the protein CASSQGLAWREGYNEQFF.

The chain links TRBV25-1 to TRBJ2-7, with 12 bases fitting TRBD2. V shed 6 bases and J 3 bases; nucleotides not matched to a gene: 0. The CDR3 sequence is 13 residues long. Germline V gene data show CDR1 as MGHDK and CDR2 as SYGVNS. The CDR3: CASRLAGGYEQYV. In DNA form, the CDR3 reads TGTGCCAGCAGACTAGCGGGAGGCTACGAGCAGTACGTC.

The rearrangement uses TRBV6-1 and TRBJ1-2; D is unresolved. Germline CDR1 is MNHNS and CDR2 is SASEGT. Trimming took 7 bases from V and 8 from J, leaving 17 bases between them. This CDR3 contains 13 residues. CDR3 bases: TGTGCCAGCACCACCGGGTCCTGGGTGGGCTACACCTTC. The encoded protein is CASTTGSWVGYTF.

V gene TRBV28 combines with J gene TRBJ2-7; D is possibly TRBD2 (6 bases). Trimming left V 4 bases short and J 7 bases short, with 20 bases between. CDR1 and CDR2 from the germline V gene are MDHEN and SYDVKM. This CDR3 has 15 amino acids. The CDR3 coding sequence is TGTGCCAGCAGTTCCTTCGGGACTCCCCTCGTTGAGCAGTACTTC. The encoded protein is CASSSFGTPLVEQYF.

This clone was observed a few times. The rearrangement joins TRBV4-1 to TRBJ2-7, with unresolved D. The V gene's germline CDR1 is MGHRA and CDR2 YSYEKL. CDR3 size: 14 residues. Trimming stripped 2 bases from V and 1 base from J, with 9 bases between. The CDR3 is CASSQLLVSYEQYF. Here the CDR3 DNA reads TGCGCCAGCAGCCAATTGCTAGTGTCCTACGAGCAGTACTTC.

The J gene is TRBJ2-3, the V gene TRBV9; 10 nucleotides agree with TRBD2. CDR1 is SGDLS, CDR2 YYNGEE, per germline. J gave up 2 bases and V 3 bases, and 6 bases lay outside the gene matches. The CDR3 is made up of 16 amino acids. Written as DNA, the CDR3 is TGTGCCAGCAGCGCTAGGACTAGCGGCTACACAGATACGCAGTATTTT. Amino acids: CASSARTSGYTDTQYF.

V gene TRBV2 combines with J gene TRBJ1-2; 9 nucleotides line up with TRBD1. Germline CDR1 and CDR2: SNHLY and FYNNEI. The CDR3 consists of 13 residues. Trimming cost V 6 bases and J 7 bases; bases outside gene matches: 6. CDR3 in DNA: TGTGCCAGCAGGGGGACAGGGTTCTCTGGCTACACCTTC. Protein product: CASRGTGFSGYTF.